This TCR beta chain was obtained from a study of blood T cells in healthy people across ages. Alongside a J-beta primer mix, a sample-barcoded 5' primer served in a second PCR lasting about 7 to 11 cycles. TCRdb itself ran the 5' RACE reads through MiXCR, one entry per CDR3 protein. The sample has about 1,400,000 distinct CDR3 sequences, around two fifths seen once. The CDR3 spans 17 residues. The germline CDR1 and CDR2 sequences are SGHAT and FQNNGV. The J segment lost 0 bases and the V segment lost 1 base, leaving 6 bases of the junction unmatched. The rearrangement links TRBV11-2 to TRBJ2-3; 8 bases match TRBD2. The sequence derives from a woman between 18 and 30 years old in good health. The sequenced material came from blood. CDR3 nucleotide sequence: TGTGCCAGCAGCTTAGTTTGGCTAGCGGGTAGCACAGATACGCAGTATTTT. Translating gives CASSLVWLAGSTDTQYF.